This T cell receptor beta chain was captured in a study of blood T cell repertoires in COVID-19. Germline V CDR1 and CDR2: LNHDA, SQIVND (reference sequence). V was cut by 2 bases and J by 6 bases, with 14 bases left in between. This CDR3 contains 15 residues. Libraries were prepared by immunoSEQ multiplex PCR; TCRdb keeps only in-frame clonotypes and omits some of them. The sample includes under 250,000 clones, around 90% of them seen just once. Source material: peripheral blood. V is TRBV19 and J is TRBJ2-1; tentative D call: TRBD2 (5 bases). This receptor was taken from a man aged 25 to 40 with COVID-19, enrolled during active disease. Here the CDR3 DNA reads TGTGCCAGTAGTATACCTAGCAGGTGGCCCAATGAGCAGTTCTTC. The encoded protein is CASSIPSRWPNEQFF.